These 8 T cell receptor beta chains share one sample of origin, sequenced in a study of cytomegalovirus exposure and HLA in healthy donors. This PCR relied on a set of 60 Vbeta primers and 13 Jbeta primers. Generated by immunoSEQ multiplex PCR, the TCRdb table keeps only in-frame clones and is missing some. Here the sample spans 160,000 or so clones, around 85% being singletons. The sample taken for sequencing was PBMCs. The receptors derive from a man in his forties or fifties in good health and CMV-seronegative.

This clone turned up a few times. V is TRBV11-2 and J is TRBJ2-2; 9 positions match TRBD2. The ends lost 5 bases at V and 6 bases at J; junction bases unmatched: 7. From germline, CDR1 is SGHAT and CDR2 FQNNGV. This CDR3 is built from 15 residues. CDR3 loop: CASSLGLARAGELFF. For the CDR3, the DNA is TGTGCCAGCAGCCTAGGACTAGCGAGAGCCGGGGAGCTGTTTTTT.

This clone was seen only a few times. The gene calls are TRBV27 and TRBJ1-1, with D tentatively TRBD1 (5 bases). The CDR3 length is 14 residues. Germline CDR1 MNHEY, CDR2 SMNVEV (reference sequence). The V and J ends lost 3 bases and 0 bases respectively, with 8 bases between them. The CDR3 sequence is CASSLDILNTEAFF. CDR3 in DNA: TGTGCCAGCAGTTTGGACATCCTGAACACTGAAGCTTTCTTT.

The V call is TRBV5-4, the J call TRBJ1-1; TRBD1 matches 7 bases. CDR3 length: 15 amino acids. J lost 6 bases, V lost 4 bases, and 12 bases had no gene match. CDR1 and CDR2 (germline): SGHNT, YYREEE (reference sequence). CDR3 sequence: CASSPKTGAGAEAFF. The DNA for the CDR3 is TGTGCCAGCAGCCCCAAAACAGGGGCTGGGGCTGAAGCTTTCTTT.

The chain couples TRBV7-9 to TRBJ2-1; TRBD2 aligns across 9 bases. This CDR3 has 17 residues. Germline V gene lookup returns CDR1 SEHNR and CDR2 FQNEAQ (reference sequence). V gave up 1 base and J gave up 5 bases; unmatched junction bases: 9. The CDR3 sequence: CASSLVIAGAADNEQFF. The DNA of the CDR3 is TGTGCCAGCAGCTTAGTGATAGCGGGGGCAGCTGACAATGAGCAGTTCTTC.

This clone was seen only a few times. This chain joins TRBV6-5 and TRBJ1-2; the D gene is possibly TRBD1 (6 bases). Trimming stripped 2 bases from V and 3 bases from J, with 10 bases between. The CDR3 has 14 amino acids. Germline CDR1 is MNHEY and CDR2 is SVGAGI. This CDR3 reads CASSYADSYYGYTF. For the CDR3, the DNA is TGTGCCAGCAGTTACGCGGACAGTTACTATGGCTACACCTTC.

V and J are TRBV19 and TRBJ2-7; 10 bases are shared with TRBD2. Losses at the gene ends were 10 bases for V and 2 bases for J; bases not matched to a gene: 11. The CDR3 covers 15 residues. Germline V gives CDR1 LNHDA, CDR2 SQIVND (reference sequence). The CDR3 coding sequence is TGTGCCATTAACCTTGGGACTAGCGCGCCCTACGAGCAGTACTTC. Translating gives CAINLGTSAPYEQYF.

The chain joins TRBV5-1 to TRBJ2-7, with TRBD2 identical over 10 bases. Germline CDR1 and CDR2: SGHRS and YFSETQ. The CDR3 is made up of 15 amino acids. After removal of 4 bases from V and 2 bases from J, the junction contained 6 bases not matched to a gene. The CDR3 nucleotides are TGCGCCAGCAGCCCCCAGCGGGGGGGCCCCTACGAGCAGTACTTC. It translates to CASSPQRGGPYEQYF.

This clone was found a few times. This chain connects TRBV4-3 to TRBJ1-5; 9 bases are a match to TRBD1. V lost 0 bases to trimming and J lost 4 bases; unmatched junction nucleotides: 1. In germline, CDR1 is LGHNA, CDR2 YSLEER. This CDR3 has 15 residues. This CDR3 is CASSQDGTGNQPQHF. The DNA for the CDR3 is TGCGCCAGCAGCCAAGATGGGACAGGGAATCAGCCCCAGCATTTT.